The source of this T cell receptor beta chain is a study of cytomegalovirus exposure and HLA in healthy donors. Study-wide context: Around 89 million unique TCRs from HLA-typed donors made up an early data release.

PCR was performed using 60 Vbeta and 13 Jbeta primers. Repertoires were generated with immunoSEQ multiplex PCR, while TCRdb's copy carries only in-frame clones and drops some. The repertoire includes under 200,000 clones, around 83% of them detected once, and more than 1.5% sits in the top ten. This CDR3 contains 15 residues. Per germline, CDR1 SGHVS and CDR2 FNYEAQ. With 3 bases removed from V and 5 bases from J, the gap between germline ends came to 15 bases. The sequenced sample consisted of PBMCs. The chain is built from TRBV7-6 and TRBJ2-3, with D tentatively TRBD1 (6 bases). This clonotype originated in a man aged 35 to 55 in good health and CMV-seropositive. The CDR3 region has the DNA TGTGCCAGCAGCTTCCACAGGGAAGGCCAAGATACGCAGTATTTT. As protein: CASSFHREGQDTQYF.